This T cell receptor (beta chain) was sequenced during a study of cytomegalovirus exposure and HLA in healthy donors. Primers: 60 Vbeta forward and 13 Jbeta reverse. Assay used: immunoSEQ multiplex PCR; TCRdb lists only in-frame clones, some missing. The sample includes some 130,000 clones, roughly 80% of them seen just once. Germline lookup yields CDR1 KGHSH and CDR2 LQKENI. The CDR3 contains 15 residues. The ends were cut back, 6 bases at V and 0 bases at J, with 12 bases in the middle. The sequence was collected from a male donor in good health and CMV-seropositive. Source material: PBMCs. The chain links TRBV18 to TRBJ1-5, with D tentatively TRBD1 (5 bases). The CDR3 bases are TGTGCCAGCTCGCGCCCCGGGGGTAGCAATCAGCCCCAGCATTTT. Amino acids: CASSRPGGSNQPQHF. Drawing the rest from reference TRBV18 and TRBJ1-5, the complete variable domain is NAGVMQNPRHLVRRRGQEARLRCSPMKGHSHVYWYRQLPEEGLKFMVYLQKENIIDESGMPKERFSAEFPKEGPSILRIQQVVRGDSAAYFCASSRPGGSNQPQHFGDGTRLSIL.